Following are 24 T cell receptor beta chains from one sample sequenced in a study of cytomegalovirus exposure and HLA in healthy donors. The PCR made use of 60 Vbeta and 13 Jbeta primers. The protocol was immunoSEQ multiplex PCR, while the TCRdb copy is restricted to in-frame clones and leaves out a portion. Of about 130,000 clones in the sample, about 78% are singletons; the top ten hold about 3.1%. The material sequenced was PBMCs. These receptor sequences come from a human donor in good health.

The chain recombines TRBV7-2 with TRBJ1-4; D unresolved. V shed 1 base and J shed 1 base, with 7 bases lying between them. The germline V gene has CDR1 SGHTA and CDR2 FQGNSA. This CDR3 spans 15 amino acids. In nucleotides, the CDR3 is TGTGCCAGCAGCTTAGTTCACAGAACTAATGAAAAACTGTTTTTT. This encodes CASSLVHRTNEKLFF.

This clone came up a few times. This chain joins TRBV5-3 and TRBJ2-2, with D unresolved. TRBV5-3 is sorted into the ORF group, with uncertain function. The CDR3 runs 10 residues. V dropped 9 bases and J dropped 2 bases, with 2 bases sitting between them. The CDR3 bases are TGTGCCATAAACACCGGGGAGCTGTTTTTT. Translating gives CAINTGELFF.

The CDR3 DNA is TGTGCCAGTACCCCGGGACAGGCTTTCACCGGGGAGCTGTTTTTT. Its protein is CASTPGQAFTGELFF. J is TRBJ2-2 and V is TRBV19; the match to TRBD1 covers 8 bases. Germline loops: CDR1 LNHDA, CDR2 SQIVND (reference sequence). The CDR3 is 15 amino acids. V shed 7 bases, J shed 4 bases, and the junction held 8 bases outside the gene matches.

This sequence joins TRBV29-1 and TRBJ1-2, with 10 nucleotides matching TRBD1. The CDR3 has 15 amino acids. Germline assignment: CDR1 SQVTM and CDR2 ANQGSEA. J gave up 6 bases and V 4 bases, and 11 bases lay outside the gene matches. CDR3 residues: CSVGAPGTGVHGYTF. The CDR3, as DNA: TGCAGCGTTGGGGCCCCCGGGACAGGGGTTCATGGCTACACCTTC.

The chain couples TRBV7-2 to TRBJ2-1, with TRBD1 matching over 7 bases. CDR1 and CDR2 from the germline V gene are SGHTA and FQGNSA. The ends lost 5 bases at V and 10 bases at J; junction bases unmatched: 11. The length of the CDR3 is 14 residues. This CDR3 reads CASSDNRGRGEQFF. For the CDR3, the DNA is TGTGCCAGCAGCGATAACAGGGGAAGAGGCGAGCAGTTCTTC.

This chain joins TRBV28 and TRBJ2-4; D gene ambiguous. Trimming pared 6 bases from V and 5 bases from J, leaving 14 bases between. The CDR3 loop spans 14 amino acids. Germline V lookup: CDR1 MDHEN, CDR2 SYDVKM. The CDR3 sequence is CASRPPGLENIQYF. Written as DNA, the CDR3 is TGTGCCAGCAGACCCCCTGGCTTGGAAAACATTCAGTACTTC.

The V and J genes are TRBV6-6 and TRBJ2-5; maybe TRBD1 (6 bases). The CDR3 length is 14 residues. Trimming left V 5 bases short and J 11 bases short, with 21 bases between. Germline-derived CDR1 and CDR2 are MNHNY and SVGAGI (reference sequence). CDR3 nucleotide sequence: TGTGCCAGCAGTGACAGGACCATAATCGTGGAGCAGTACTTC. It translates to CASSDRTIIVEQYF.

This clone came up a few times. The rearrangement links TRBV4-2 to TRBJ1-5; tentative D call: TRBD1 (5 bases). CDR3 length: 13 residues. The V end lost 0 bases, the J end lost 9 bases, and 9 bases lay between the germline ends. The germline V gene encodes CDR1 LGHNA and CDR2 YNFKEQ. The CDR3 sequence: CASSQDFGGPQHF. CDR3 coding DNA: TGTGCCAGCAGCCAAGATTTCGGGGGGCCCCAGCATTTT.

The chain links TRBV2 to TRBJ2-5; D is perhaps TRBD1 (6 bases). Trimming cost V 2 bases and J 5 bases, with 6 bases left between them. The CDR3 runs to 12 residues. Germline-derived CDR1 and CDR2 are SNHLY and FYNNEI. This CDR3 reads CASSEQGETQYF. In nucleotides, the CDR3 is TGTGCCAGCAGTGAACAGGGGGAGACCCAGTACTTC.

The chain recombines TRBV19 with TRBJ2-1; D may be TRBD1 (6 bases). The V end lost 8 bases, the J end lost 10 bases, and 15 bases lay between the germline ends. CDR1 and CDR2 (germline): LNHDA, SQIVND (reference sequence). The CDR3 is made up of 12 amino acids. CDR3 bases: TGTGCCAGTGGAGTTACAGGGAAGGAGCAGTTCTTC. It is translated as CASGVTGKEQFF.

The chain uses TRBV5-1 and TRBJ2-7, with 7 bases lining up with TRBD1. The CDR3 covers 13 residues. CDR1 is SGHRS and CDR2 is YFSETQ in the germline V gene. V trimming: 7 bases; J trimming: 4 bases; junction bases outside the gene matches: 8. CDR3 protein: CASRKTGIYEQYF. The CDR3 bases are TGCGCCAGCCGGAAGACAGGGATATACGAGCAGTACTTC.

The chain employs TRBV7-2 and TRBJ2-1; 8 bases are a match to TRBD2. CDR3 length equals 19 residues. The V gene end was trimmed by 5 bases and the J gene end by 0 bases; junction bases not matched to a gene: 15. Germline CDR1 and CDR2: SGHTA and FQGNSA. CDR3 loop: CASSPVPAGGLSSYNEQFF. The DNA of the CDR3 is TGTGCCAGCAGCCCGGTACCGGCGGGAGGATTAAGCTCCTACAATGAGCAGTTCTTC. Complete variable domain (other parts from reference TRBV7-2 and TRBJ2-1): GAGVSQSPSNKVTEKGKDVELRCDPISGHTALYWYRQSLGQGLEFLIYFQGNSAPDKSGLPSDRFSAERTGGSVSTLTIQRTQQEDSAVYLCASSPVPAGGLSSYNEQFFGPGTRLTVL.

The rearrangement joins TRBV30 to TRBJ2-3; 11 bases map to TRBD2. The V gene's germline CDR1 is GTSNPN and CDR2 SVGIG (reference sequence). V was clipped by 5 bases and J by 1 base; unmatched bases: 8. The CDR3 has 16 amino acids. CDR3 coding DNA: TGTGCCTGGTCAGGAAAACTAGCGGGGGGCACAGATACGCAGTATTTT. It encodes CAWSGKLAGGTDTQYF.

The chain joins TRBV7-8 to TRBJ1-2, with 8 bases aligning to TRBD1. The CDR3 has 12 amino acids. After removal of 4 bases from V and 7 bases from J, the junction contained 2 bases not matched to a gene. CDR1 and CDR2 from the germline V gene are SGHVS and FQNEAQ. Written as DNA, the CDR3 is TGTGCCAGCAGCTCAGGGGGCGCTGGCTACACCTTC. It translates to CASSSGGAGYTF.

This chain connects TRBV7-2 to TRBJ1-1, with TRBD1 identical over 8 bases. The CDR3 extends over 16 amino acids. V lost 1 base and J lost 0; bases outside the gene matches: 4. Per the germline V gene, CDR1 is SGHTA and CDR2 is FQGNSA. The CDR3 DNA is TGTGCCAGCAGCTTAGTGGGACAGGCAATGAACACTGAAGCTTTCTTT. It yields the protein CASSLVGQAMNTEAFF. Full variable domain (outside the CDR3, taken from reference TRBV7-2 and TRBJ1-1): GAGVSQSPSNKVTEKGKDVELRCDPISGHTALYWYRQSLGQGLEFLIYFQGNSAPDKSGLPSDRFSAERTGGSVSTLTIQRTQQEDSAVYLCASSLVGQAMNTEAFFGQGTRLTVV.

This chain uses TRBV27 with TRBJ1-1, with 8 bases lining up with TRBD1. V was pared by 3 bases and J by 4 bases, with 7 bases of the junction left unmatched. The CDR3 covers 15 residues. Looked up from germline, CDR1 is MNHEY and CDR2 is SMNVEV (reference sequence). The CDR3, as DNA: TGTGCCAGCAGTTTTCATCGGACAGGGAGCACTGAAGCTTTCTTT. Amino acid sequence: CASSFHRTGSTEAFF.

The CDR3 reads CASSRDRGGEQYF. As DNA, the CDR3 is TGTGCCAGCAGCAGGGACAGGGGAGGCGAGCAGTACTTC. The chain links TRBV2 to TRBJ2-7, with 10 bases that match TRBD1. The V segment lost 6 bases and the J segment 6 bases; nucleotides outside the gene matches: 5. The CDR3 has 13 amino acids. Looked up from germline, CDR1 is SNHLY and CDR2 is FYNNEI. Full variable domain (rest looked up from reference TRBV2 and TRBJ2-7): EPEVTQTPSHQVTQMGQEVILRCVPISNHLYFYWYRQILGQKVEFLVSFYNNEISEKSEIFDDQFSVERPDGSNFTLKIRSTKLEDSAMYFCASSRDRGGEQYFGPGTRLTVT.

The chain is built from TRBV19 and TRBJ2-1; D not resolved. The CDR3 has 14 residues. V lost 4 bases and J 10 bases, leaving 17 bases between the germline ends. Per germline, CDR1 LNHDA and CDR2 SQIVND (reference sequence). CDR3 coding DNA: TGTGCCAGTAGTAACCGGGTTCCACAATGGGAGCAGTTCTTC. Translation: CASSNRVPQWEQFF.

In regard to this clone: Since no conserved phenylalanine or tryptophan closes the CDR3, a read error is the likely cause. The J gene is TRBJ2-7, the V gene TRBV11-2; D might be TRBD2 (5 bases). V lost 7 bases and J lost 0, with 13 bases in between. Germline lookup yields CDR1 SGHAT and CDR2 FQNNGV. The CDR3 runs to 14 residues. CDR3 nucleotides: TGTGCCAGCACCCCCCAGCGGCTCTCCTACGAGCAGTACCTC. It specifies CASTPQRLSYEQYL.

The chain joins TRBV5-1 to TRBJ1-3; 7 bases fit TRBD1. The CDR3 has 15 residues. Germline loops: CDR1 SGHRS, CDR2 YFSETQ. V was pared by 5 bases and J by 1 base, with 6 bases of the junction left unmatched. CDR3 region: CASSEAGGSGNTIYF. CDR3 coding DNA: TGCGCCAGCAGTGAGGCAGGGGGTTCTGGAAACACCATATATTTT.

The chain uses TRBV5-1 and TRBJ2-5; 8 bases fit TRBD2. The germline V gene has CDR1 SGHRS and CDR2 YFSETQ. The CDR3 consists of 14 residues. V was pared by 4 bases and J by 7 bases, with 9 bases of the junction left unmatched. CDR3: CASSEAGGASTQYF. In nucleotides, the CDR3 is TGCGCCAGCAGCGAGGCGGGGGGCGCGTCGACCCAGTACTTC.

The chain couples TRBV5-4 to TRBJ2-7; 11 positions match TRBD1. This CDR3 has 16 amino acids. CDR1 is SGHNT, CDR2 YYREEE, per germline (reference sequence). J was trimmed by 3 bases and V by 3 bases; bases with no gene match: 8. This CDR3 reads CASSSRWGTGGYEQYF. The CDR3, as DNA: TGTGCCAGCAGCTCCCGGTGGGGGACAGGGGGCTACGAGCAGTACTTC. The full variable domain, rest sourced from reference TRBV5-4 and TRBJ2-7, is ETGVTQSPTHLIKTRGQQVTLRCSSQSGHNTVSWYQQALGQGPQFIFQYYREEENGRGNFPPRFSGLQFPNYSSELNVNALELDDSALYLCASSSRWGTGGYEQYFGPGTRLTVT.

V gene TRBV27 combines with J gene TRBJ2-7; TRBD1 matches 7 bases. The V gene's germline CDR1 is MNHEY and CDR2 SMNVEV (reference sequence). The CDR3 has 15 amino acids. The V segment lost 5 bases and the J segment 1 base; nucleotides outside the gene matches: 8. CDR3 sequence reads: CASSPRQGASYEQYF. Here the CDR3 DNA reads TGTGCCAGCAGTCCGCGACAGGGAGCGTCCTACGAGCAGTACTTC.

The V and J genes are TRBV2 and TRBJ1-4, with 7 bases matching TRBD1. There are 15 residues in the CDR3. CDR1 SNHLY and CDR2 FYNNEI come from the germline V gene. V trimming: 5 bases; J trimming: 5 bases; junction bases outside the gene matches: 8. CDR3 sequence: CASSLPTGRNEKLFF. The CDR3 DNA is TGTGCCAGCAGTTTGCCGACAGGGCGGAATGAAAAACTGTTTTTT.